A selection of T cell receptor beta chains follows, all from one sample in a study of blood T cell repertoires in COVID-19. This table comes from immunoSEQ multiplex PCR, and its TCRdb copy is limited to in-frame clones, with some not included. The sample carries roughly 500,000 clones, nearly 90% recorded once. Source material: peripheral blood. The source of these receptors is a man aged 18 to 30 with COVID-19, enrolled during active disease. The CDR3 runs from the conserved cysteine through the conserved F or W. The order of the fields is D gene, J gene, clone size, V gene, CDR3 DNA, CDR3 protein. The D gene is left open where the match is weak. Size tells how often a clone was seen (once, few, many) or the class of an expanded clone, and some rows leave it out.

d_gene: TRBD1
j_gene: TRBJ1-1
abundance: .
v_gene: TRBV10-1
CDR3nt: TGCGCCAGCAGGTTCGGACAGGGTGACACTGAAGCTTTCTTT
CDR3aa: CASRFGQGDTEAFF

d_gene: TRBD2
j_gene: TRBJ2-1
abundance: .
v_gene: TRBV5-6
CDR3nt: TGTGCCAGCAGCTTGGCTAGCGGTCCCGCGAGCTCCTACAATGAGCAGTTCTTC
CDR3aa: CASSLASGPASSYNEQFF

d_gene: .
j_gene: TRBJ2-2
abundance: few
v_gene: TRBV7-6
CDR3nt: TGTGCCAGCAGCTTAGAAGCAGGGATGAATGCCGGGGAGCTGTTTTTT
CDR3aa: CASSLEAGMNAGELFF

d_gene: .
j_gene: TRBJ2-2
abundance: .
v_gene: TRBV7-9
CDR3nt: TGTGCCAGCAGCTTATTCGTAGGGGGCACCGGGGAGCTGTTTTTT
CDR3aa: CASSLFVGGTGELFF

d_gene: .
j_gene: TRBJ2-1
abundance: .
v_gene: TRBV20-1
CDR3nt: TGCAGTGCCGCAGGCTGGGATGAGCAGTTCTTC
CDR3aa: CSAAGWDEQFF

d_gene: TRBD1
j_gene: TRBJ2-1
abundance: .
v_gene: TRBV6-5
CDR3nt: TGTGCCAGCTTGGACAGGGCGAATGAGCAGTTCTTC
CDR3aa: CASLDRANEQFF

d_gene: TRBD1
j_gene: TRBJ2-5
abundance: .
v_gene: TRBV5-6
CDR3nt: TGTGCCAGCAGCTTCAACAGGGGCCAAGAGACCCAGTACTTC
CDR3aa: CASSFNRGQETQYF

d_gene: .
j_gene: TRBJ1-1
abundance: .
v_gene: TRBV5-1
CDR3nt: TGCGCCAGCAGCCGGGATCATGGGAACACTGAAGCTTTCTTT
CDR3aa: CASSRDHGNTEAFF

d_gene: TRBD1
j_gene: TRBJ2-5
abundance: .
v_gene: TRBV27
CDR3nt: TGTGCCAGCAGTTTCAGGGGGCTTTATGAGACCCAGTACTTC
CDR3aa: CASSFRGLYETQYF

d_gene: TRBD1
j_gene: TRBJ2-5
abundance: .
v_gene: TRBV7-9
CDR3nt: TGTGCCAGCAGCCAAATGACAGGGGGTTATCAAGAGACCCAGTACTTC
CDR3aa: CASSQMTGGYQETQYF

d_gene: .
j_gene: TRBJ1-2
abundance: .
v_gene: TRBV3-1/TRBV3-2
CDR3nt: TGTGCCAGCAGCCAAAGTCGTAGCTATGGCTACACCTTC
CDR3aa: CASSQSRSYGYTF

d_gene: .
j_gene: TRBJ2-7
abundance: .
v_gene: TRBV27
CDR3nt: TGTGCCAGCAGCCTCCCAGGGCGATACCAGTACTTC
CDR3aa: CASSLPGRYQYF

d_gene: TRBD1
j_gene: TRBJ2-1
abundance: .
v_gene: TRBV9
CDR3nt: TGTGCCAGCAGCGTAACCACCGGGACAGGGTGGAATGAGCAGTTCTTC
CDR3aa: CASSVTTGTGWNEQFF

d_gene: TRBD1
j_gene: TRBJ1-2
abundance: .
v_gene: TRBV5-6
CDR3nt: TGTGCCAGCAGCTTGCTTCCAGGGGGCGGCTATGGCTACACCTTC
CDR3aa: CASSLLPGGGYGYTF

d_gene: TRBD1
j_gene: TRBJ2-7
abundance: .
v_gene: TRBV19
CDR3nt: TGTGCCAGTAGTATAAGGACAGGGTACGAGCAGTACTTC
CDR3aa: CASSIRTGYEQYF

d_gene: TRBD1
j_gene: TRBJ1-4
abundance: .
v_gene: TRBV7-9
CDR3nt: TGTGCCAGCAGCGCAGGGACAGGGTATGGCGAAAAACTGTTTTTT
CDR3aa: CASSAGTGYGEKLFF

d_gene: .
j_gene: TRBJ2-2
abundance: .
v_gene: TRBV9
CDR3nt: TGTGCCAGCAGCGTACACAGCACCGGGGAGCTGTTTTTT
CDR3aa: CASSVHSTGELFF

d_gene: .
j_gene: TRBJ1-2
abundance: .
v_gene: TRBV3-1/TRBV3-2
CDR3nt: TGTGCCAGCAGCCGCCAAGGCGGAGGTGGCTACACCTTC
CDR3aa: CASSRQGGGGYTF

d_gene: TRBD1
j_gene: TRBJ1-2
abundance: .
v_gene: TRBV6-5
CDR3nt: TGTGCCAGCAGTTACACGGACAGGGTCGACGGCTACACCTTC
CDR3aa: CASSYTDRVDGYTF

d_gene: .
j_gene: TRBJ2-7
abundance: .
v_gene: TRBV7-8
CDR3nt: TGTGCCAGCAGCGTCAGCGTTGCCCTCACCTACGAGCAGTACTTC
CDR3aa: CASSVSVALTYEQYF

d_gene: .
j_gene: TRBJ2-5
abundance: .
v_gene: TRBV29-1
CDR3nt: TGCAGCGTTGAGATCTTCAGTGGGACCCAGTACTTC
CDR3aa: CSVEIFSGTQYF

d_gene: .
j_gene: TRBJ1-2
abundance: .
v_gene: TRBV7-2
CDR3nt: TGTGCCAGCAGCTTAGAGTGGGGGGAGCATGGCTACACCTTC
CDR3aa: CASSLEWGEHGYTF

d_gene: TRBD1
j_gene: TRBJ2-7
abundance: .
v_gene: TRBV30
CDR3nt: TGTGCCTGGAACAAAAGGACAGGGGGCCCCGAGCAGTACTTC
CDR3aa: CAWNKRTGGPEQYF

d_gene: .
j_gene: TRBJ1-1
abundance: once
v_gene: TRBV6-5
CDR3nt: TGTGCCAGCAGTCCACTCGGGACTAACACTGAAGCTTTCTTT
CDR3aa: CASSPLGTNTEAFF

d_gene: TRBD1
j_gene: TRBJ2-6
abundance: once
v_gene: TRBV18
CDR3nt: TGTGCCAGCTCACCGTCTTTGGGACAGGGGATAAGCTCTGGGGCCAACGTCCTGACTTTC
CDR3aa: CASSPSLGQGISSGANVLTF

d_gene: .
j_gene: TRBJ1-1
abundance: .
v_gene: TRBV14
CDR3nt: TGTGCCAGCAGCCGCCTGAGAGTAGCTGAAGCTTTCTTT
CDR3aa: CASSRLRVAEAFF

d_gene: TRBD2
j_gene: TRBJ2-3
abundance: .
v_gene: TRBV2
CDR3nt: TGTGCCAGCAGGAGACTAGCGGATACGCAGTATTTT
CDR3aa: CASRRLADTQYF

d_gene: TRBD1
j_gene: TRBJ1-5
abundance: few
v_gene: TRBV6-5
CDR3nt: TGTGCCAGCAGCGGACAGGGAAGCAATCAGCCCCAGCATTTT
CDR3aa: CASSGQGSNQPQHF

d_gene: .
j_gene: TRBJ1-6
abundance: .
v_gene: TRBV30
CDR3nt: TGTGCCTGGAACGCAGACAATCAATCACCCCTCCACTTT
CDR3aa: CAWNADNQSPLHF

d_gene: .
j_gene: TRBJ2-7
abundance: .
v_gene: TRBV7-9
CDR3nt: TGTGCCAGCAGTTCAGACCAGGCAAGGTACGAGCAGTACTTC
CDR3aa: CASSSDQARYEQYF

d_gene: .
j_gene: TRBJ2-5
abundance: .
v_gene: TRBV3-1/TRBV3-2
CDR3nt: TGTGCCAGCAGCCAAGATTTATTATTCCAAGAGACCCAGTACTTC
CDR3aa: CASSQDLLFQETQYF

d_gene: .
j_gene: TRBJ1-2
abundance: .
v_gene: TRBV25-1
CDR3nt: TGTGCCAGCAGTGAATTAGGGGGTGGCTACACCTTC
CDR3aa: CASSELGGGYTF

d_gene: .
j_gene: TRBJ1-1
abundance: .
v_gene: TRBV28
CDR3nt: TGTGCCGGGGGTGGGCAGGCGGAGGGTACTTTCTTT
CDR3aa: CAGGGQAEGTFF

d_gene: TRBD2
j_gene: TRBJ2-7
abundance: .
v_gene: TRBV6-5
CDR3nt: TGTGCCAGCAGTTACTCGAGCGGGGCGTCTATTTACGAGCAGTACTTC
CDR3aa: CASSYSSGASIYEQYF

d_gene: TRBD2
j_gene: TRBJ2-5
abundance: once
v_gene: TRBV5-4
CDR3nt: TGTGCCAGCAGCCCATCTAGCGGGGGCTTACAAGAGACCCAGTACTTC
CDR3aa: CASSPSSGGLQETQYF

d_gene: .
j_gene: TRBJ1-5
abundance: .
v_gene: TRBV18
CDR3nt: TGTGCCAGCTCACCAGGAGGGGACCAGCCCCAGCATTTT
CDR3aa: CASSPGGDQPQHF

d_gene: .
j_gene: TRBJ2-7
abundance: .
v_gene: TRBV5-1
CDR3nt: TGCGCCAGCAGCACCCAGCCTCAGGGAAACAATTACGAGCAGTACTTC
CDR3aa: CASSTQPQGNNYEQYF

d_gene: .
j_gene: TRBJ2-7
abundance: once
v_gene: TRBV11-2
CDR3nt: TGTGCCAGCAGCTCCCCCCAGCGAAGGGAGCAGTACTTC
CDR3aa: CASSSPQRREQYF

d_gene: TRBD1
j_gene: TRBJ2-1
abundance: .
v_gene: TRBV5-4
CDR3nt: TGTGCCAGCAGTTACCAGACAGGGTGGAGCTCCTACAATGAGCAGTTCTTC
CDR3aa: CASSYQTGWSSYNEQFF

d_gene: TRBD2
j_gene: TRBJ2-7
abundance: .
v_gene: TRBV10-2
CDR3nt: TGCGCCAGCCGAGCGGGAGTTCCCTACGAGCAGTACTTC
CDR3aa: CASRAGVPYEQYF

d_gene: .
j_gene: TRBJ1-2
abundance: few
v_gene: TRBV20-1
CDR3nt: TGCAGTGCTAGTAGTCGGGATTCGGAGACCTTC
CDR3aa: CSASSRDSETF

d_gene: .
j_gene: TRBJ2-1
abundance: once
v_gene: TRBV7-9
CDR3nt: TGTGCCAGCAGCGTCACCGGGACTGCCCACAATGAGCAGTTCTTC
CDR3aa: CASSVTGTAHNEQFF

d_gene: .
j_gene: TRBJ2-3
abundance: many
v_gene: TRBV18
CDR3nt: TGTGCCAGCTCACCAGGCAGGGCCCCCGATACGCAGTATTTT
CDR3aa: CASSPGRAPDTQYF